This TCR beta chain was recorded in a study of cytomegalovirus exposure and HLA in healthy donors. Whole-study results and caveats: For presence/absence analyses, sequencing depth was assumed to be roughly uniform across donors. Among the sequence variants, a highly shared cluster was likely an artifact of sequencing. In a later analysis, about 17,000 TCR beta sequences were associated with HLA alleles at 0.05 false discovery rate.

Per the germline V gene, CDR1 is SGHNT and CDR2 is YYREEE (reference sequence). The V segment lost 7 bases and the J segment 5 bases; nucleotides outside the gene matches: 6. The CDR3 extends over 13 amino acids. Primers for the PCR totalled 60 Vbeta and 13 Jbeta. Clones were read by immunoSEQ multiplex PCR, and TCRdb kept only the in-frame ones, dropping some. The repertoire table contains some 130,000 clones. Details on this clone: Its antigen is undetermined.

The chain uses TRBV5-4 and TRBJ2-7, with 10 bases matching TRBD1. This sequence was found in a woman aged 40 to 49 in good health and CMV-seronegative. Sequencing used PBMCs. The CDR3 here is CASWSGQGDEQYF. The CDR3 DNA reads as TGTGCCAGCTGGAGTGGACAGGGGGACGAGCAGTACTTC.